These 11 T cell receptor beta chains came from one sample sequenced in a study of blood T cells in healthy people across ages. Through a sample-barcoded 5' primer and a J-beta primer mix, a second PCR was run for roughly 6 to 12 cycles. Each CDR3 protein is one row after TCRdb ran MiXCR on the 5' RACE reads. The sample yields around 1,000,000 distinct CDR3 sequences, about 23% seen once. These data were also filed under a second study, of T cells of mothers and their children.

Sequencing used blood. The origin of the receptors is a girl aged 2 to 10 in good health.

This clonotype has just a few counts. The V call is TRBV5-5, the J call TRBJ2-4; D is ambiguous. This CDR3 has 14 amino acids. Trimming took off 4 bases at V and 6 bases at J, with 14 bases between the two ends. Germline CDR1 and CDR2: SGHKS and YYEKEE (reference sequence). CDR3 amino acids: CASSPSSPPNIQYF. The DNA for the CDR3 is TGTGCCAGCAGCCCTAGTTCTCCACCAAACATTCAGTACTTC.

In this sample, this clonotype turned up a few times. This chain joins TRBV12-3 or TRBV12-4 and TRBJ1-4; no clear D. The CDR3 has 13 residues. Trimming shortened V by 1 base and J by 8 bases, and 8 bases separated the two germline ends. This chain's CDR3 is CASSLGPVEKLFF. Here the CDR3 DNA reads TGTGCCAGCAGTTTAGGCCCGGTGGAAAAACTGTTTTTT.

The V gene is TRBV7-2, the J gene TRBJ1-1; tentatively, D is TRBD1 (5 bases). This CDR3 region has 12 residues. The ends were cut back, 5 bases at V and 11 bases at J, with 15 bases in the middle. Germline V lookup: CDR1 SGHTA, CDR2 FQGNSA. DNA of the CDR3: TGTGCCAGCAGCGCTGGGGCAGGGTGGGCTTTCTTT. Translation: CASSAGAGWAFF.

This clonotype was counted between two and nine times. DNA for the CDR3: TGTGCCAGCAGTGAAGACGGACGACGGGAGCAGTACTTC. Its protein is CASSEDGRREQYF. The rearrangement joins TRBV2 to TRBJ2-7; D is uncertain. Germline loops: CDR1 SNHLY, CDR2 FYNNEI. The CDR3 spans 13 residues. V gave up 1 base and J gave up 7 bases, with 11 bases separating them.

At least ten counts were recorded for this clonotype. Written as DNA, the CDR3 is TGTGCCAGCAGTACCGGGACAACGAACACCGGGGAGCTGTTTTTT. Protein sequence: CASSTGTTNTGELFF. V gene TRBV6-2 or TRBV6-3 combines with J gene TRBJ2-2; D possibly corresponds to TRBD1 (6 bases). Germline CDR1 reads MNHEY; CDR2 reads SVGEGT. V shed 5 bases and J shed 0 bases, with 10 bases lying between them. The CDR3 runs to 15 residues.

This clonotype was detected only a few times. CDR3 coding DNA: TGCAGCGTTGAGGACGAATCGGAGAATGAGCAGTTCTTC. Translation gives CSVEDESENEQFF. The chain recombines TRBV29-1 with TRBJ2-7, with unresolved D. The closer fit of TRBJ2-1 to the DNA end suggests the J call may be wrong. Germline CDR1 is SQVTM and CDR2 is ANQGSEA. The length of the CDR3 is 13 residues.

In its sample, this clonotype was seen a few times. The V call is TRBV9, the J call TRBJ2-1, with TRBD2 matching over 11 bases. This CDR3 contains 16 residues. Trimming took 4 bases from V and 4 from J; bases not matched to a gene: 7. Germline V lookup: CDR1 SGDLS, CDR2 YYNGEE. The CDR3 protein is CASSPPSGRRYNEQFF. The DNA of the CDR3 is TGTGCCAGCAGCCCTCCTAGCGGGAGGAGATACAATGAGCAGTTCTTC. Filled out from reference TRBV9 and TRBJ2-1, the complete variable domain reads DSGVTQTPKHLITATGQRVTLRCSPRSGDLSVYWYQQSLDQGLQFLIQYYNGEERAKGNILERFSAQQFPDLHSELNLSSLELGDSALYFCASSPPSGRRYNEQFFGPGTRLTVL.

This clonotype was counted between two and nine times. Given a much more abundant clone one base away, this may be a read error. This chain links TRBV9 with TRBJ2-7; tentative D call: TRBD2 (6 bases). Per germline, CDR1 SGDLS and CDR2 YYNGEE. The CDR3 runs 13 residues. DNA of the CDR3: TGTGCCGGCAGCGTAGACGGGAGTAACGAGCAGTACTTC. Encoded protein: CAGSVDGSNEQYF.

The CDR3 loop is CASSHLKSSGAKNEQFF. DNA of the CDR3: TGTGCCAGCAGCCATTTGAAAAGTAGCGGGGCGAAAAATGAGCAGTTCTTC. The genes are TRBV2 and TRBJ2-1; 8 nucleotides agree with TRBD2. V lost 6 bases, J lost 7 bases, and 17 bases stayed unmatched. The CDR3 sequence is 17 residues long. The germline V gene has CDR1 SNHLY and CDR2 FYNNEI.

The sample holds a few counts of this clonotype. The chain employs TRBV5-4 and TRBJ1-5, with D uncertain. Germline-derived CDR1 and CDR2 are SGHNT and YYREEE (reference sequence). Trimming stripped 1 base from V and 7 bases from J, with 6 bases between. The CDR3 loop spans 12 amino acids. The CDR3 bases are TGTGCCAGCAGCTTGATTGGGCAGCCCCAGCATTTT. Translation gives CASSLIGQPQHF.

This clonotype was seen a few times. This sequence joins TRBV29-1 and TRBJ2-1, with D tentatively TRBD1 or TRBD2 (6 bases each). The germline V gene encodes CDR1 SQVTM and CDR2 ANQGSEA. V lost 4 bases and J 9 bases, leaving 22 bases between the germline ends. This CDR3 region has 15 residues. CDR3 in amino acids: CSVVFSGAGDFEQFF. The CDR3, as DNA: TGCAGCGTTGTATTTTCGGGGGCCGGTGATTTTGAGCAGTTCTTC.